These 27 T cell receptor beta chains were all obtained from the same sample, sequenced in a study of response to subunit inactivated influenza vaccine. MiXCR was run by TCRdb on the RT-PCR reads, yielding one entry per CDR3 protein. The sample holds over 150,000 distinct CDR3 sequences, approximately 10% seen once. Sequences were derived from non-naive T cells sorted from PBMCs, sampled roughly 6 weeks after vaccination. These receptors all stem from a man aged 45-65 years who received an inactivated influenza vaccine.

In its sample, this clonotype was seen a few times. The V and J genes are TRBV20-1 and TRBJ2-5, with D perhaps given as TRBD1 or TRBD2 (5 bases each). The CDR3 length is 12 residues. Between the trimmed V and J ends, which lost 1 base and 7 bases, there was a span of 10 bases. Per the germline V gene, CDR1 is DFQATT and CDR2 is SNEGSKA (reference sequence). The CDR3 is CSARVGVGTQYF. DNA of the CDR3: TGCAGTGCTAGAGTGGGGGTGGGGACCCAGTACTTC.

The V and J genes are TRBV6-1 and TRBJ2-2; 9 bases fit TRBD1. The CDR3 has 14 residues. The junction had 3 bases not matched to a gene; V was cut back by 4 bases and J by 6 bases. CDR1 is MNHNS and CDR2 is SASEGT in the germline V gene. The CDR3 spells CASSGQGVSGELFF. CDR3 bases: TGTGCCAGCAGTGGACAGGGGGTCTCCGGGGAGCTGTTTTTT.

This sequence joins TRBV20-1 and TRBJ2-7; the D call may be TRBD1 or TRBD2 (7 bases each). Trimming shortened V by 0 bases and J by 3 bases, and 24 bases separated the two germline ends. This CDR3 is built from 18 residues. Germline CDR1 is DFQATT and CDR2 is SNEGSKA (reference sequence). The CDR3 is CSARDLRGGGRTYYEQYF. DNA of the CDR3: TGCAGTGCTAGAGATCTCAGGGGGGGTGGCAGGACATACTACGAGCAGTACTTC.

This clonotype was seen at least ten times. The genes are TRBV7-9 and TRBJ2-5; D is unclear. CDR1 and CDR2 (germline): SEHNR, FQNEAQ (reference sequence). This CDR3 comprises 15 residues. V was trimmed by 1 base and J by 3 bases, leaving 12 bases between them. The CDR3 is CASSLELYSKETQYF. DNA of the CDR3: TGTGCCAGCAGCTTAGAATTATACAGCAAAGAGACCCAGTACTTC.

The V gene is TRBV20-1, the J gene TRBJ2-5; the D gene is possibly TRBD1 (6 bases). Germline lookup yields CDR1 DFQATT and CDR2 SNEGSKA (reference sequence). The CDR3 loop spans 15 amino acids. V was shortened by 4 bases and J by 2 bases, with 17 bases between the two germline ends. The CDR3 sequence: CSATGQLVWQETQYF. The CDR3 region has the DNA TGCAGTGCTACGGGACAACTTGTCTGGCAAGAGACCCAGTACTTC.

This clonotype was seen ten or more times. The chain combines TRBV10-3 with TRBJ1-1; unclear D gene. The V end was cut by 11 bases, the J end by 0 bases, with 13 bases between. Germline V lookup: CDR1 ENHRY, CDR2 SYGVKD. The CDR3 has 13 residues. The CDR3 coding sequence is TGTGCCGTCTCGCCCCTTATGAACACTGAAGCTTTCTTT. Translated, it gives CAVSPLMNTEAFF.

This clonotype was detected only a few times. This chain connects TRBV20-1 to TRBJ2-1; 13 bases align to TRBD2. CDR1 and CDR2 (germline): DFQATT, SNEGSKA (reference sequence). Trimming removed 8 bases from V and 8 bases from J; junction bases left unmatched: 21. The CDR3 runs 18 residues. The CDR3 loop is CSTTNQLLTSGGRDEQFF. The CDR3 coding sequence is TGCAGTACTACGAACCAACTACTGACTAGCGGGGGGAGGGATGAGCAGTTCTTC.

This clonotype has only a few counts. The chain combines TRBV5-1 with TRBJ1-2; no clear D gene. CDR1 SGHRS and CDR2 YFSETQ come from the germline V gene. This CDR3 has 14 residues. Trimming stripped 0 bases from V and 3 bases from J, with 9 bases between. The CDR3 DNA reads TGCGCCAGCAGCTTGGAGTCACAGTACTATGGCTACACCTTC. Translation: CASSLESQYYGYTF. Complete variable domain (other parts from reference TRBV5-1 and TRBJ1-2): KAGVTQTPRYLIKTRGQQVTLSCSPISGHRSVSWYQQTPGQGLQFLFEYFSETQRNKGNFPGRFSGRQFSNSRSEMNVSTLELGDSALYLCASSLESQYYGYTFGSGTRLTVV.

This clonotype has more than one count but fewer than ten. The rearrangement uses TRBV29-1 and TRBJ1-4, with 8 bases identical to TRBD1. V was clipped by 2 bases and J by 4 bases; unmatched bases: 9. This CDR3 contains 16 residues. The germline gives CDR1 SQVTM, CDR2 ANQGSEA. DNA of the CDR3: TGCAGCGTTGAACGCCCAGGGACAGGCGATAATGAAAAACTGTTTTTT. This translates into CSVERPGTGDNEKLFF.

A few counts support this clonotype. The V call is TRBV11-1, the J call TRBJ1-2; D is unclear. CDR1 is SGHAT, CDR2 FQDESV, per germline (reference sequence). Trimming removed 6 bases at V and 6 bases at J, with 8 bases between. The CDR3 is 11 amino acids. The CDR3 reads CASSHGDGYTF. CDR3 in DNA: TGTGCCAGCAGTCATGGGGATGGCTACACCTTC.

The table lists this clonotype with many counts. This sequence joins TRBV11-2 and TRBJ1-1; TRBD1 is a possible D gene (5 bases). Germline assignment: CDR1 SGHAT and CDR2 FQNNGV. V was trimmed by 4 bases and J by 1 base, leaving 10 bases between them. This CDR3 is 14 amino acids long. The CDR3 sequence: CASSSREQNTEAFF. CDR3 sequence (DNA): TGTGCCAGCAGCTCCAGGGAACAGAACACTGAAGCTTTCTTT.

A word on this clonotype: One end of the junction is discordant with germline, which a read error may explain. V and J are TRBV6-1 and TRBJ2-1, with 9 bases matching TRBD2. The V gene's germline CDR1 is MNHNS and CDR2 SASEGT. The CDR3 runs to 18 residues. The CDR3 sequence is CASREERPGLADYNEQFF. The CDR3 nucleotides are TGTGCCAGCAGAGAAGAGCGACCGGGACTAGCCGATTACAATGAGCAGTTCTTC.

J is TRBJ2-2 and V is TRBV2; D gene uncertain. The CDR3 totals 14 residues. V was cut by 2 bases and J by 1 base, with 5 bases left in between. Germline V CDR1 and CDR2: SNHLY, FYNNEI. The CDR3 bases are TGTGCCAGCAGTGAATGGGGGAACACCGGGGAGCTGTTTTTT. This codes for CASSEWGNTGELFF.

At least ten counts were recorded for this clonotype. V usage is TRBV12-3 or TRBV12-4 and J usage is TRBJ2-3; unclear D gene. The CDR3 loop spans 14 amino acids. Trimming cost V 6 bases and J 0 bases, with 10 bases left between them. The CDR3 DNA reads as TGTGCCAGCAGAATGGGATTTAGCACAGATACGCAGTATTTT. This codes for CASRMGFSTDTQYF.

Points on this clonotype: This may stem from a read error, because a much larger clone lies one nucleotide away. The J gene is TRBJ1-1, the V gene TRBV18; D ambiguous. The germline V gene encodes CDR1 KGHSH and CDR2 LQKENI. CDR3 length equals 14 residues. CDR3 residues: CASSYRHGYTVAFF. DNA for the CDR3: TGTGCCAGCTCTTACCGCCACGGTTACACTGTAGCTTTCTTT.

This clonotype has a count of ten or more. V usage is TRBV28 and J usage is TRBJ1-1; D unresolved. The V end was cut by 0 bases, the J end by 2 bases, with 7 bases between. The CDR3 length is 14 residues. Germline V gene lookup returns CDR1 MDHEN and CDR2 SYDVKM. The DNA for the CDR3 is TGTGCCAGCAGTTTATGGCCGGCAAACACTGAAGCTTTCTTT. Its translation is CASSLWPANTEAFF.

The DNA for the CDR3 is TGTGCCATCACCCAAGGCCCAGGGGCGGGAACTGAAGCTTTCTTT. Residues: CAITQGPGAGTEAFF. The chain couples TRBV10-3 to TRBJ1-1; TRBD1 might be the D (6 bases). Looked up from germline, CDR1 is ENHRY and CDR2 is SYGVKD. This CDR3 is built from 15 residues. The V end lost 7 bases, the J end lost 5 bases, and 20 bases lay between the germline ends.

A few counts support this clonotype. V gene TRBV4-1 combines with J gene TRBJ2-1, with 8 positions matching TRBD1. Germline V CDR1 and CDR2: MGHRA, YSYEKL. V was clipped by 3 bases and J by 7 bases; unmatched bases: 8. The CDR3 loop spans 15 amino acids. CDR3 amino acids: CASSHLQGGRNEQFF. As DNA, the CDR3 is TGCGCCAGCAGCCACCTACAGGGGGGCAGGAATGAGCAGTTCTTC.

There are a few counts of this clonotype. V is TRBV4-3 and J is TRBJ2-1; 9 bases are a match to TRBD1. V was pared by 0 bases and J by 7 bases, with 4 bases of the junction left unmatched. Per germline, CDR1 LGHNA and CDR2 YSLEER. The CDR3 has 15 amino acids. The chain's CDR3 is CASSQEDRGGNEQFF. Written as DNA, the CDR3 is TGCGCCAGCAGCCAAGAGGACAGGGGCGGGAATGAGCAGTTCTTC.

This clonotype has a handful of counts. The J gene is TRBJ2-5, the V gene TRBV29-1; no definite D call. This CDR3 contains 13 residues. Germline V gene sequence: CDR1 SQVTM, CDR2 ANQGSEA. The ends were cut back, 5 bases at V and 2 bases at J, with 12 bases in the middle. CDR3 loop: CSVSSHNQETQYF. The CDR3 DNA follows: TGCAGCGTTTCGTCACATAATCAAGAGACCCAGTACTTC. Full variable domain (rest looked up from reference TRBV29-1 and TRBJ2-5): SAVISQKPSRDICQRGTSLTIQCQVDSQVTMMFWYRQQPGQSLTLIATANQGSEATYESGFVIDKFPISRPNLTFSTLTVSNMSPEDSSIYLCSVSSHNQETQYFGPGTRLLVL.

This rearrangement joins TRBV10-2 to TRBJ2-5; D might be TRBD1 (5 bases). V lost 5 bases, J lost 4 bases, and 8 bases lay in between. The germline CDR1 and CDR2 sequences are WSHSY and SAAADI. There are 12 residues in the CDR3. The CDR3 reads CASSQQGETQYF. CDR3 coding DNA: TGCGCCAGCAGTCAGCAGGGAGAGACCCAGTACTTC.

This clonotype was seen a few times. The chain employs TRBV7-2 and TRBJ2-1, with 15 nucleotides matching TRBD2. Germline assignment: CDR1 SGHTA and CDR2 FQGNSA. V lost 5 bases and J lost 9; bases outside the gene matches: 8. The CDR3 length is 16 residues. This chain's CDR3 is CASSRGLAGGLSEQFF. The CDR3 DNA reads TGTGCCAGCAGCCGGGGACTAGCGGGGGGCCTTAGTGAGCAGTTCTTC.

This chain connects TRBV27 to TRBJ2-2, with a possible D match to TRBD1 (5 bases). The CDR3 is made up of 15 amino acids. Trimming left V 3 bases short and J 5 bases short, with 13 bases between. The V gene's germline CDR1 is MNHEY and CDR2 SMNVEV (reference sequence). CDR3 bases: TGTGCCAGCAGTTTGGTAGGGGTCGGGACCGGGGAGCTGTTTTTT. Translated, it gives CASSLVGVGTGELFF.

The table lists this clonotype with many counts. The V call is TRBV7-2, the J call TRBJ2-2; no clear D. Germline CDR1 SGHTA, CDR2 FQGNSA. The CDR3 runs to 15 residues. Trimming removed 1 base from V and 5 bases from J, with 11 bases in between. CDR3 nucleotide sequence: TGTGCCAGCAGCTTAGGATGGGTTGGTACCGGGGAGCTGTTTTTT. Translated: CASSLGWVGTGELFF.

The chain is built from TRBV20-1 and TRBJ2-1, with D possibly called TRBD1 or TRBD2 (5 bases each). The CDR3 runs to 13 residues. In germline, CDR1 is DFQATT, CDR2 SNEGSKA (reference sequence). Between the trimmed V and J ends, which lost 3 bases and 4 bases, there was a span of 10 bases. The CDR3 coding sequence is TGCAGTGCTAGGAGGGACGTTTACAATGAGCAGTTCTTC. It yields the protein CSARRDVYNEQFF.

The CDR3 nucleotides read TGTGCCAGCTGGGAGACCGGGACTAGCGTGGCCGGGGAGCTGTTTTTT. It codes for CASWETGTSVAGELFF. The rearrangement uses TRBV7-9 and TRBJ2-2, with TRBD2 matching over 10 bases. The CDR3 has 16 residues. The V gene's germline CDR1 is SEHNR and CDR2 FQNEAQ (reference sequence). Losses at the gene ends were 8 bases for V and 6 bases for J; bases not matched to a gene: 12.

The CDR3 loop reads CASSQGGWQFF. The CDR3 DNA reads as TGTGCCAGCAGCCAAGGGGGGTGGCAGTTCTTC. This sequence joins TRBV7-9 and TRBJ2-1, with D perhaps given as TRBD1 or TRBD2 (6 bases each). Germline loops: CDR1 SEHNR, CDR2 FQNEAQ (reference sequence). Trimming left V 5 bases short and J 12 bases short, with 11 bases between. This CDR3 region has 11 residues.